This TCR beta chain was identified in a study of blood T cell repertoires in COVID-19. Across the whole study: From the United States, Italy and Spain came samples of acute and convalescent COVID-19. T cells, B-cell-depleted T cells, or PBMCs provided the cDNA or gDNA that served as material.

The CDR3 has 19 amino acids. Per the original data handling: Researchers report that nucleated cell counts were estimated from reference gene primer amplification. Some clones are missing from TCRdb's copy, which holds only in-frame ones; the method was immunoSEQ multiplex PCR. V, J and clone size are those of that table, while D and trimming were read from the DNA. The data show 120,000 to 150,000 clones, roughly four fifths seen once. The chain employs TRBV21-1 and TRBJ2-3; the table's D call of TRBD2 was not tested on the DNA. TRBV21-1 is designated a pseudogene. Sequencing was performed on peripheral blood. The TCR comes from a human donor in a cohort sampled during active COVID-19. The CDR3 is CASSKGRGSGGTSTDTQYF. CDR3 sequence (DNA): TGTGCCAGCAGCAAAGGCCGGGGTAGCGGGGGGACTAGCACAGATACGCAGTATTTT.